These 26 T cell receptor beta chains were sequenced from one sample in a study of early T cells in non-severe SARS-CoV-2 infection. In TCRdb, the 5' RACE reads were re-called with MiXCR into one record per CDR3 protein. This table has tens of thousands of distinct CDR3 sequences, around 10% appearing once. Material for sequencing was whole blood. The receptors derive from an adult who was a healthcare worker with PCR-confirmed SARS-CoV-2 infection or an uninfected control (not recorded which).

The chain joins TRBV11-2 to TRBJ1-2, with D perhaps TRBD1 (6 bases). CDR1 and CDR2 (germline): SGHAT, FQNNGV. Trimming removed 0 bases at V and 4 bases at J, with 12 bases between. The CDR3 is 15 amino acids. The CDR3 region has the DNA TGTGCCAGCAGCTTAGACCCCAGGGGACCCTATGGCTACACCTTC. Amino acid sequence: CASSLDPRGPYGYTF. The full variable domain, with the rest looked up from reference TRBV11-2 and TRBJ1-2, is EAGVAQSPRYKIIEKRQSVAFWCNPISGHATLYWYQQILGQGPKLLIQFQNNGVVDDSQLPKDRFSAERLKGVDSTLKIQPAKLEDSAVYLCASSLDPRGPYGYTFGSGTRLTVV.

This clonotype was counted a few times. This CDR3 reads CSASPAGVRYEQYF. The CDR3 nucleotides are TGCAGTGCTAGTCCGGCGGGAGTACGCTACGAGCAGTACTTC. This rearrangement joins TRBV20-1 to TRBJ2-7; 7 nucleotides align to TRBD2. The CDR3 totals 14 residues. V shed 3 bases and J 3 bases; nucleotides not matched to a gene: 8. Germline CDR1 DFQATT, CDR2 SNEGSKA (reference sequence).

Many counts were recorded for this clonotype. The chain combines TRBV6-1 with TRBJ2-7; no firm D call. CDR3 length equals 13 residues. The V gene lost 0 bases and the J gene lost 4 bases, with 7 bases spanning the gap. The V gene's germline CDR1 is MNHNS and CDR2 SASEGT. CDR3 in amino acids: CASSEARGYEQYF. The CDR3 coding sequence is TGTGCCAGCAGTGAAGCGCGAGGTTACGAGCAGTACTTC.

V is TRBV18 and J is TRBJ2-1; tentatively, D is TRBD1 (6 bases). V lost 4 bases to trimming and J lost 0 bases, with 16 bases between them. The CDR3 runs to 17 residues. Germline loops: CDR1 KGHSH, CDR2 LQKENI. CDR3 amino acids: CASSLSGQTGSYNEQFF. CDR3 DNA sequence: TGTGCCAGCTCACTCAGTGGTCAGACAGGCTCCTACAATGAGCAGTTCTTC. Based on the CDR3 plus reference TRBV18 and TRBJ2-1, the full variable domain is NAGVMQNPRHLVRRRGQEARLRCSPMKGHSHVYWYRQLPEEGLKFMVYLQKENIIDESGMPKERFSAEFPKEGPSILRIQQVVRGDSAAYFCASSLSGQTGSYNEQFFGPGTRLTVL.

J is TRBJ2-5 and V is TRBV29-1; D remains unclear. There are 12 residues in the CDR3. V gave up 7 bases and J gave up 3 bases, with 12 bases separating them. Germline CDR1 and CDR2: SQVTM and ANQGSEA. CDR3 residues: CSAKLVEETQYF. DNA of the CDR3: TGCAGCGCCAAATTAGTGGAAGAGACCCAGTACTTC.

For this clonotype: A much larger clone lies a single base off, so this may be a read error. This rearrangement joins TRBV11-2 to TRBJ2-3; D call uncertain. The germline V gene encodes CDR1 SGHAT and CDR2 FQNNGV. Trimming cost V 5 bases and J 3 bases, with 3 bases left between them. The CDR3 spans 11 residues. The CDR3 reads CASSQTDTQYF. In nucleotides, the CDR3 is TGTGCCAGCAGCCAAACAGATACGCAGTATTTT.

This clonotype was observed many times. The rearrangement uses TRBV29-1 and TRBJ2-7; D is perhaps TRBD1 or TRBD2 (5 bases each). The germline V gene encodes CDR1 SQVTM and CDR2 ANQGSEA. The CDR3 loop spans 11 amino acids. Trimming took off 6 bases at V and 3 bases at J, with 9 bases between the two ends. CDR3 nucleotide sequence: TGCAGCGTGGGGGACGGCTACGAGCAGTACTTC. Encoded protein: CSVGDGYEQYF.

This clonotype has more than one count but fewer than ten. This sequence joins TRBV3-1 and TRBJ2-3, with no clear D. This CDR3 spans 13 amino acids. V lost 3 bases and J 1 base, leaving 5 bases between the germline ends. Germline V gene lookup returns CDR1 LGHDT and CDR2 YNNKEL (reference sequence). The CDR3, as DNA: TGTGCCAGCAGCCATCGGGGCACAGATACGCAGTATTTT. It translates to CASSHRGTDTQYF.

This chain connects TRBV18 to TRBJ1-2; D unresolved. The CDR3 is made up of 15 amino acids. V lost 3 bases to trimming and J lost 4 bases, with 15 bases between them. Germline V gives CDR1 KGHSH, CDR2 LQKENI. The CDR3 loop reads CASSPAEFSRYGYTF. The CDR3 bases are TGTGCCAGCTCACCGGCGGAGTTTTCTCGCTATGGCTACACCTTC.

This clonotype was counted at least ten times. V gene TRBV30 combines with J gene TRBJ1-3; tentative D call: TRBD1 (5 bases). Trimming took off 3 bases at V and 2 bases at J, with 11 bases between the two ends. This CDR3 contains 14 residues. Looked up from germline, CDR1 is GTSNPN and CDR2 is SVGIG (reference sequence). The CDR3: CAWSRGHPGNTIYF. The CDR3 nucleotides are TGTGCCTGGAGCCGAGGACACCCTGGAAACACCATATATTTT.

The V call is TRBV11-2, the J call TRBJ2-3, with 13 bases that match TRBD2. The J segment lost 4 bases and the V segment lost 5 bases, leaving 3 bases of the junction unmatched. The CDR3 sequence is 15 residues long. Per the germline V gene, CDR1 is SGHAT and CDR2 is FQNNGV. The CDR3 loop reads CASSPGTSGADTQYF. The CDR3 bases are TGTGCCAGCAGCCCGGGGACTAGCGGGGCAGATACGCAGTATTTT.

This rearrangement joins TRBV12-3 or TRBV12-4 to TRBJ1-1, with 8 bases fitting TRBD1. The junction had 8 bases not matched to a gene; V was cut back by 3 bases and J by 5 bases. This CDR3 has 15 residues. The CDR3 is CASSFETGEWTEAFF. The CDR3 bases are TGTGCCAGCAGTTTCGAGACAGGGGAATGGACTGAAGCTTTCTTT.

The chain has TRBV7-6 and TRBJ1-3, with 8 positions matching TRBD1. CDR3 length: 17 residues. CDR1 and CDR2 from the germline V gene are SGHVS and FNYEAQ. V lost 0 bases, J lost 4 bases, and 8 bases stayed unmatched. CDR3: CASSLAKDRATGNTIYF. The CDR3 DNA reads TGTGCCAGCAGCTTAGCGAAGGACAGGGCGACCGGAAACACCATATATTTT.

This clonotype was seen many times. V is TRBV18 and J is TRBJ2-1; the D is unclear. The CDR3 has 13 amino acids. V lost 6 bases to trimming and J lost 7 bases, with 13 bases between them. Germline-derived CDR1 and CDR2 are KGHSH and LQKENI. In DNA form, the CDR3 reads TGTGCCAGCTCCGACTCTGCTTGGAATGAGCAGTTCTTC. Translated: CASSDSAWNEQFF.

V usage is TRBV5-1 and J usage is TRBJ2-5, with D possibly being TRBD2 (6 bases). CDR1 SGHRS and CDR2 YFSETQ come from the germline V gene. The V end was cut by 4 bases, the J end by 4 bases, with 17 bases between. This CDR3 has 15 amino acids. The CDR3 nucleotides read TGCGCCAGCAGCGTTAGTGCGGGAACTGGAGAGACCCAGTACTTC. Translation: CASSVSAGTGETQYF.

Ten or more counts support this clonotype. The CDR3 loop reads CASSQDPGGGETQYF. DNA for the CDR3: TGTGCCAGCAGCCAAGACCCCGGGGGCGGAGAGACCCAGTACTTC. The rearrangement links TRBV3-1 to TRBJ2-5; D is tentatively TRBD1 or TRBD2 (6 bases each). The CDR3 is 15 residues long. Germline lookup yields CDR1 LGHDT and CDR2 YNNKEL (reference sequence). V was trimmed by 0 bases and J by 4 bases, leaving 12 bases between them.

Only a few counts were recorded for this clonotype. The chain has TRBV19 and TRBJ2-1; TRBD2 matches at 13 bases. The CDR3 is 16 amino acids. CDR1 and CDR2 from the germline V gene are LNHDA and SQIVND (reference sequence). J gave up 5 bases and V 5 bases, and 6 bases lay outside the gene matches. The CDR3 loop is CASSPRLAGGNNEQFF. The CDR3 bases are TGTGCCAGTAGTCCCCGACTAGCGGGAGGTAACAATGAGCAGTTCTTC.

This clonotype was counted ten times or more. J is TRBJ1-1 and V is TRBV28; maybe TRBD1 (5 bases). The germline gives CDR1 MDHEN, CDR2 SYDVKM. This CDR3 comprises 17 residues. V lost 4 bases, J lost 3 bases, and 21 bases lay in between. CDR3 region: CASSSVPGRGRHTEAFF. Here the CDR3 DNA reads TGTGCCAGCAGTTCCGTCCCGGGACGGGGACGGCACACTGAAGCTTTCTTT.

V and J are TRBV5-6 and TRBJ1-1; the D gene is possibly TRBD1 (5 bases). This CDR3 comprises 13 residues. Germline V gives CDR1 SGHDT, CDR2 YYEEEE. The ends were cut back, 4 bases at V and 3 bases at J, with 10 bases in the middle. Written as DNA, the CDR3 is TGTGCCAGCAGCCCTGGGGCTTACACTGAAGCTTTCTTT. It translates to CASSPGAYTEAFF.

The table lists this clonotype with a few counts. V usage is TRBV27 and J usage is TRBJ2-7; 8 nucleotides line up with TRBD2. The CDR3 sequence is 15 residues long. After removal of 4 bases from V and 5 bases from J, the junction contained 10 bases not matched to a gene. Germline CDR1 and CDR2: MNHEY and SMNVEV (reference sequence). DNA for the CDR3: TGTGCCAGCAGTTCCCTTCCCGGGAGGGTTGACGAGCAGTACTTC. Amino acid sequence: CASSSLPGRVDEQYF.

This clonotype was counted between two and nine times. The gene calls are TRBV20-1 and TRBJ1-1; possibly TRBD1 for D (5 bases). Germline V gene sequence: CDR1 DFQATT, CDR2 SNEGSKA (reference sequence). Trimming cost V 5 bases and J 10 bases, with 20 bases left between them. The CDR3 covers 13 residues. CDR3 region: CSAPLGANLPAFF. The CDR3 coding sequence is TGCAGTGCTCCCCTCGGGGCTAATCTTCCAGCTTTCTTT.

The chain carries TRBV9 and TRBJ2-5, with 11 bases aligning to TRBD2. CDR1 SGDLS and CDR2 YYNGEE come from the germline V gene. The length of the CDR3 is 18 residues. V was clipped by 0 bases and J by 5 bases; unmatched bases: 12. The CDR3: CASSVAPAGTSGWETQYF. The CDR3 DNA reads as TGTGCCAGCAGCGTAGCTCCCGCCGGGACTAGCGGATGGGAGACCCAGTACTTC.

The chain uses TRBV20-1 and TRBJ2-1; TRBD2 aligns across 12 bases. V shed 6 bases and J 12 bases; nucleotides not matched to a gene: 9. Per the germline V gene, CDR1 is DFQATT and CDR2 is SNEGSKA (reference sequence). The CDR3 runs 13 residues. The CDR3 region has the DNA TGCAGTGCGACTAGCGGGAGCTCTGTGGGGCAGTTCTTC. It specifies CSATSGSSVGQFF.

V usage is TRBV10-3 and J usage is TRBJ2-3, with 15 bases that match TRBD2. The V segment lost 8 bases and the J segment 4 bases; nucleotides outside the gene matches: 7. The CDR3 loop spans 16 amino acids. Germline V gene sequence: CDR1 ENHRY, CDR2 SYGVKD. CDR3 bases: TGTGCCATCGGGACTAGCGGGGGGCCCCTACCAGATACGCAGTATTTT. This encodes CAIGTSGGPLPDTQYF.

This clonotype was picked up a small number of times. This chain links TRBV7-9 with TRBJ2-3; 9 nucleotides match TRBD1. The V gene's germline CDR1 is SEHNR and CDR2 FQNEAQ (reference sequence). The junction had 6 bases not matched to a gene; V was cut back by 7 bases and J by 4 bases. The CDR3 sequence is 14 residues long. CDR3 in DNA: TGTGCCAGCACTCGAACAGGGGGCTCAGATACGCAGTATTTT. Encoded protein: CASTRTGGSDTQYF.

This clonotype was recorded a few times. This chain joins TRBV11-2 and TRBJ1-1; D is uncertain. Germline assignment: CDR1 SGHAT and CDR2 FQNNGV. V was trimmed by 0 bases and J by 1 base, leaving 6 bases between them. The CDR3 runs 14 residues. The CDR3 loop reads CASSLDQGNTEAFF. In DNA, the CDR3 is TGTGCCAGCAGCTTAGATCAAGGGAACACTGAAGCTTTCTTT.